Listed here are 19 T cell receptor beta chains from one sample, sequenced in a study of identical twins. Each CDR3 protein gets one entry after TCRdb re-called the 5' RACE reads with MiXCR. The sample holds roughly 710,000 distinct CDR3 sequences, roughly 6% seen once. Sequenced input: naive T cells sorted from blood. These receptors all come from a man aged 18 to 30 in good health.

This clonotype was seen many times. V usage is TRBV5-1 and J usage is TRBJ2-5, with D possibly matching TRBD2 (7 bases). Deletions cut 4 bases from V and 4 bases from J, with 14 bases between. Per germline, CDR1 SGHRS and CDR2 YFSETQ. The CDR3 has 14 amino acids. CDR3 nucleotide sequence: TGCGCCAGCAGCACGGGGGGCCTGCTAGAGACCCAGTACTTC. It encodes CASSTGGLLETQYF.

This clonotype was counted only a few times. The rearrangement joins TRBV11-2 to TRBJ2-5; 9 bases are shared with TRBD1. This CDR3 contains 18 residues. CDR1 and CDR2 (germline): SGHAT, FQNNGV. The V gene end was trimmed by 1 base and the J gene end by 2 bases; junction bases not matched to a gene: 11. The CDR3 DNA reads as TGTGCCAGCAGCTTAGGCCCGACCGGGACAGGGCAGCAAGAGACCCAGTACTTC. Translation gives CASSLGPTGTGQQETQYF. The variable domain in full, with the rest retrieved from reference TRBV11-2 and TRBJ2-5, is EAGVAQSPRYKIIEKRQSVAFWCNPISGHATLYWYQQILGQGPKLLIQFQNNGVVDDSQLPKDRFSAERLKGVDSTLKIQPAKLEDSAVYLCASSLGPTGTGQQETQYFGPGTRLLVL.

J is TRBJ2-7 and V is TRBV7-2, with D possibly TRBD1 on 6 matching bases. The V end lost 8 bases, the J end lost 3 bases, and 17 bases lay between the germline ends. The length of the CDR3 is 14 residues. Germline CDR1 reads SGHTA; CDR2 reads FQGNSA. The CDR3 DNA follows: TGTGCCAGCCGTGCCGGGACATCCCTCTACGAGCAGTACTTC. Translating it yields CASRAGTSLYEQYF.

This clonotype was observed many times. V is TRBV5-6 and J is TRBJ2-7; D is uncertain. V lost 4 bases and J 1 base, leaving 9 bases between the germline ends. This CDR3 is 13 amino acids long. The V gene's germline CDR1 is SGHDT and CDR2 YYEEEE. The CDR3 reads CASSLDVSYEQYF. Here the CDR3 DNA reads TGTGCCAGCAGCCTCGACGTTTCCTACGAGCAGTACTTC.

This clonotype was counted at least ten times. This sequence joins TRBV20-1 and TRBJ2-5, with 8 bases identical to TRBD2. The length of the CDR3 is 15 residues. Germline lookup yields CDR1 DFQATT and CDR2 SNEGSKA (reference sequence). Unmatched junction bases numbered 4, after V lost 1 base and J lost 0 bases. CDR3 bases: TGCAGTGCTAGAGTTCCAGCGGGGGACCAAGAGACCCAGTACTTC. Encoded protein: CSARVPAGDQETQYF.

This clonotype has at least ten counts. This rearrangement joins TRBV12-3 or TRBV12-4 to TRBJ1-1; D ambiguous. V was clipped by 4 bases and J by 6 bases, with 12 bases between them. The CDR3 is 13 amino acids. In nucleotides, the CDR3 is TGTGCCAGCAGTTCCGGCCGAAAGGCTGAAGCTTTCTTT. The encoded protein is CASSSGRKAEAFF.

Many counts were recorded for this clonotype. This rearrangement joins TRBV28 to TRBJ1-2, with D uncertain. The germline CDR1 and CDR2 sequences are MDHEN and SYDVKM. V was clipped by 5 bases and J by 8 bases, with 12 bases between them. This CDR3 is 12 amino acids long. This chain's CDR3 is CASSRPSGGYTF. CDR3 sequence (DNA): TGTGCCAGCAGTCGCCCCTCGGGGGGCTACACCTTC.

This clonotype was detected many times. The chain links TRBV10-3 to TRBJ2-1; D might be TRBD2 (6 bases). Germline V CDR1 and CDR2: ENHRY, SYGVKD. Trimming left V 10 bases short and J 0 bases short, with 16 bases between. This CDR3 is 15 amino acids long. The CDR3 loop reads CATYIAESSYNEQFF. The CDR3 DNA follows: TGTGCCACCTACATAGCGGAGAGCTCCTACAATGAGCAGTTCTTC.

This clonotype was counted once. The chain combines TRBV25-1 with TRBJ1-3; D remains unclear. V gave up 5 bases and J gave up 4 bases, with 15 bases separating them. The CDR3 runs to 15 residues. Germline V CDR1 and CDR2: MGHDK, SYGVNS. CDR3 nucleotide sequence: TGTGCCAGCAGTTCTGGGTTGACCGCAGGAAACACCATATATTTT. Translation: CASSSGLTAGNTIYF.

The chain joins TRBV20-1 to TRBJ2-4; no definite D call. Germline-derived CDR1 and CDR2 are DFQATT and SNEGSKA (reference sequence). Trimming removed 5 bases at V and 1 base at J, with 15 bases between. The CDR3 has 15 residues. The CDR3 protein is CSAYHGRSAKNIQYF. CDR3 nucleotides: TGCAGTGCTTATCACGGGCGTTCGGCCAAAAACATTCAGTACTTC.

This clonotype showed up many times. This chain connects TRBV6-2 or TRBV6-3 to TRBJ2-1; 9 positions agree with TRBD2. Germline assignment: CDR1 MNHEY and CDR2 SVGEGT. V lost 2 bases, J lost 7 bases, and 6 bases stayed unmatched. This CDR3 has 15 residues. The CDR3 DNA reads as TGTGCCAGCAGTTACCGTAGCGGGAGTGGTAATGAGCAGTTCTTC. Protein product: CASSYRSGSGNEQFF.

This clonotype has at least ten counts. V usage is TRBV5-1 and J usage is TRBJ2-1; tentative D call: TRBD2 (6 bases). V gave up 0 bases and J gave up 3 bases, with 10 bases separating them. Germline values: CDR1 SGHRS, CDR2 YFSETQ. The CDR3 extends over 15 amino acids. In DNA form, the CDR3 reads TGCGCCAGCAGCTTGGTAGCGGAGTACTACAATGAGCAGTTCTTC. Translated, it gives CASSLVAEYYNEQFF. The variable domain in full, completed from reference TRBV5-1 and TRBJ2-1, reads KAGVTQTPRYLIKTRGQQVTLSCSPISGHRSVSWYQQTPGQGLQFLFEYFSETQRNKGNFPGRFSGRQFSNSRSEMNVSTLELGDSALYLCASSLVAEYYNEQFFGPGTRLTVL.

The chain carries TRBV7-8 and TRBJ2-2; no clear D. V was pared by 7 bases and J by 1 base, with 10 bases between. CDR1 and CDR2 from the germline V gene are SGHVS and FQNEAQ. The CDR3 sequence is 14 residues long. The CDR3 nucleotides read TGTGCCAGCAACATCGACATGAACACCGGGGAGCTGTTTTTT. Its protein product is CASNIDMNTGELFF.

This clonotype was counted many times. The rearrangement uses TRBV6-5 and TRBJ2-4; the match to TRBD1 covers 8 bases. CDR3 size: 17 residues. Germline assignment: CDR1 MNHEY and CDR2 SVGAGI. After removal of 4 bases from V and 7 bases from J, the junction contained 15 bases not matched to a gene. The CDR3 region has the DNA TGTGCCAGCAGTTCCTTCGACAGGGGAATAGGTAGTAACATTCAGTACTTC. Its translation is CASSSFDRGIGSNIQYF.

This clonotype showed up many times. Written as DNA, the CDR3 is TGTGCCAGCAGCCAAGTCGATCAAGAGACCCAGTACTTC. As protein: CASSQVDQETQYF. The rearrangement links TRBV3-1 to TRBJ2-5; D not resolved. This CDR3 spans 13 amino acids. In germline, CDR1 is LGHDT, CDR2 YNNKEL (reference sequence). V lost 1 base and J 2 bases, leaving 5 bases between the germline ends.

The chain couples TRBV7-3 to TRBJ2-1, with TRBD2 matching over 8 bases. V gave up 5 bases and J gave up 6 bases; unmatched junction bases: 12. Germline CDR1 and CDR2: SGHTA and FQGTGA. CDR3 length: 16 residues. In DNA, the CDR3 is TGTGCCAGCAGCCCGGCGGGGAGCGGGAGTTTCAATGAGCAGTTCTTC. Translation gives CASSPAGSGSFNEQFF. Full variable domain (remainder filled in from reference TRBV7-3 and TRBJ2-1): GAGVSQTPSNKVTEKGKYVELRCDPISGHTALYWYRQSLGQGPEFLIYFQGTGAADDSGLPNDRFFAVRPEGSVSTLKIQRTERGDSAVYLCASSPAGSGSFNEQFFGPGTRLTVL.

The table lists this clonotype with many counts. V is TRBV27 and J is TRBJ2-6; TRBD1 aligns across 7 bases. The V gene's germline CDR1 is MNHEY and CDR2 SMNVEV (reference sequence). The CDR3 contains 17 residues. Trimming took 4 bases from V and 3 from J; bases not matched to a gene: 9. For the CDR3, the DNA is TGTGCCAGCAGTTCCAGACAGGGCCCGCGTGGGGCCAACGTCCTGACTTTC. This codes for CASSSRQGPRGANVLTF.

A few counts support this clonotype. The chain joins TRBV6-1 to TRBJ2-7, with 11 bases fitting TRBD2. This CDR3 comprises 15 residues. Per germline, CDR1 MNHNS and CDR2 SASEGT. Unmatched junction bases numbered 13, after V lost 6 bases and J lost 9 bases. For the CDR3, the DNA is TGTGCCAGCAGACCAGGGACTAGCGGCGAGCTAGGGCAGTACTTC. It yields the protein CASRPGTSGELGQYF.

This clonotype has a count of ten or more. The chain couples TRBV29-1 to TRBJ1-1; possibly TRBD1 for D (5 bases). V lost 6 bases and J lost 11, with 13 bases in between. The CDR3 sequence is 10 residues long. The germline CDR1 and CDR2 sequences are SQVTM and ANQGSEA. CDR3 loop: CSVGDVGAFF. The CDR3 DNA is TGCAGCGTCGGGGACGTGGGTGCTTTCTTT.